A single sample is the source of the 25 T cell receptor beta chains below, sequenced in a study of graft-versus-host responses after intestinal transplantation. Some clones are missing from TCRdb's copy, which holds only in-frame ones; the method was immunoSEQ multiplex PCR. The sample holds 12,000 to 15,000 clones, around 40% seen once. The sample was alloreactive CD4+ T cells from a mixed lymphocyte reaction culture, taken before intestinal transplant. The subset is: CFSE-low proliferating T cells sorted from approximately 6-day pre-transplant mixed lymphocyte reaction (GvH or HvG direction). The receptor set was obtained from a human patient who received an intestinal transplant.

The gene calls are TRBV7-9 and TRBJ2-1; TRBD2 aligns across 14 bases. J was trimmed by 9 bases and V by 1 base; bases with no gene match: 5. CDR1 SEHNR and CDR2 FQNEAQ come from the germline V gene (reference sequence). The CDR3 is 16 residues long. The DNA for the CDR3 is TGTGCCAGCAGCTTAGGACTAGCGGGGGGGCCCGGTGAGCAGTTCTTC. Its protein product is CASSLGLAGGPGEQFF.

This clone is termed medium-sized. The chain carries TRBV21-1 and TRBJ1-6. TRBV21-1 corresponds to a pseudogene. The CDR3 sequence is 14 residues long. CDR3 protein: CASSSGEGHSPLHF. CDR3 in DNA: TGTGCCAGCAGCTCGGGAGAGGGGCATTCACCCCTCCACTTT.

The chain employs TRBV14 and TRBJ1-2, with D possibly being TRBD1 (6 bases). Trimming shortened V by 3 bases and J by 3 bases, and 17 bases separated the two germline ends. In germline, CDR1 is SGHDN, CDR2 FVKESK. The CDR3 is 16 residues long. The CDR3 here is CASSQSRGVVHYGYTF. The DNA for the CDR3 is TGTGCCAGCAGCCAGTCCAGGGGAGTGGTGCACTATGGCTACACCTTC.

CDR3 nucleotides: TGCGCCAGCAGCCCGGGACAGAGTAATGAAAAACTGTTTTTT. The encoded protein is CASSPGQSNEKLFF. The V and J genes are TRBV5-1 and TRBJ1-4; 7 bases agree with TRBD1. The V and J ends lost 4 bases and 4 bases, in that order; junction bases with no gene match: 4. Germline CDR1 reads SGHRS; CDR2 reads YFSETQ. This CDR3 has 14 amino acids.

The chain employs TRBV11-2 and TRBJ1-6; maybe TRBD1 (6 bases). This CDR3 has 17 residues. The V end was cut by 1 base, the J end by 2 bases, with 12 bases between. CDR1 is SGHAT, CDR2 FQNNGV, per germline. CDR3 DNA: TGTGCCAGCAGCTTAGTTTCGCCAGGGGCCTATAATTCACCCCTCCACTTT. Protein sequence: CASSLVSPGAYNSPLHF.

This clone was detected only once. The V gene is TRBV21-1, the J gene TRBJ1-2. TRBV21-1 represents a pseudogene. This CDR3 is built from 15 residues. The CDR3 here is CASSNGHRGVYGYTF. The DNA for the CDR3 is TGTGCCAGCAGCAATGGACACCGCGGGGTATATGGCTACACCTTC.

This clone was seen only a few times. The V call is TRBV6-1, the J call TRBJ2-7, with D tentatively TRBD1 (6 bases). CDR1 is MNHNS, CDR2 SASEGT, per germline. The CDR3 spans 14 residues. V was trimmed by 2 bases and J by 12 bases, leaving 20 bases between them. This CDR3 reads CASSESGWGQGLYF. In DNA, the CDR3 is TGTGCCAGCAGTGAATCGGGGTGGGGACAAGGGTTGTACTTC.

The V and J genes are TRBV6-5 and TRBJ2-7; TRBD2 matches 16 bases. J was trimmed by 12 bases and V by 6 bases; bases with no gene match: 8. In germline, CDR1 is MNHEY, CDR2 SVGAGI. The CDR3 is 14 residues long. CDR3 residues: CASSPGLAGGRVYF. The CDR3 region has the DNA TGTGCCAGCAGCCCGGGACTAGCGGGGGGGAGGGTGTACTTC.

The chain links TRBV6-6 to TRBJ2-7; 9 bases line up with TRBD1. This CDR3 spans 15 amino acids. Germline trimming cut 5 bases from V and 6 bases from J; bases unmatched to any gene: 11. From germline, CDR1 is MNHNY and CDR2 SVGAGI (reference sequence). CDR3 protein: CASSRYGTGRAEQYF. The CDR3, as DNA: TGTGCCAGCAGTCGATATGGGACAGGGCGTGCCGAGCAGTACTTC.

This sequence joins TRBV4-3 and TRBJ1-2, with 9 bases matching TRBD1. The germline gives CDR1 LGHNA, CDR2 YSLEER. The CDR3 length is 15 residues. Losses at the gene ends were 3 bases for V and 8 bases for J; bases not matched to a gene: 10. CDR3 region: CASSQDTGGAWGYTF. The CDR3, as DNA: TGCGCCAGCAGCCAGGATACAGGGGGCGCTTGGGGCTACACCTTC.

The chain uses TRBV10-2 and TRBJ2-4; possibly TRBD2 for D (5 bases). Germline lookup yields CDR1 WSHSY and CDR2 SAAADI. Trimming took 2 bases from V and 0 from J, leaving 8 bases between them. The CDR3 covers 15 residues. In DNA form, the CDR3 reads TGCGCCAGCAGTGAGGACTACCTAGCCAAAAACATTCAGTACTTC. It encodes CASSEDYLAKNIQYF.

The chain links TRBV7-2 to TRBJ2-3; 11 nucleotides line up with TRBD2. CDR1 SGHTA and CDR2 FQGNSA come from the germline V gene. V was pared by 5 bases and J by 5 bases, with 15 bases of the junction left unmatched. CDR3 length: 18 residues. The CDR3: CASSPPTSGGKEVDTQYF. CDR3 sequence (DNA): TGTGCCAGCAGCCCTCCTACTAGCGGGGGCAAGGAGGTAGATACGCAGTATTTT.

This clone was detected a few times. V usage is TRBV27 and J usage is TRBJ1-2; 7 positions agree with TRBD1. The V and J ends lost 6 bases and 7 bases, in that order; junction bases with no gene match: 11. Germline-derived CDR1 and CDR2 are MNHEY and SMNVEV (reference sequence). This CDR3 has 14 amino acids. CDR3 loop: CASRILPRQGGYTF. CDR3 in DNA: TGTGCCAGCAGAATTTTACCTCGACAGGGTGGCTACACCTTC.

This clone was found a few times. The chain is built from TRBV5-1 and TRBJ1-6; D might be TRBD1 (5 bases). The V end was cut by 5 bases, the J end by 5 bases, with 5 bases between. Germline CDR1 reads SGHRS; CDR2 reads YFSETQ. The CDR3 totals 12 residues. The CDR3 DNA follows: TGCGCCAGCAGGGACAATAATTCACCCCTCCACTTT. Residues: CASRDNNSPLHF.

The table lists this clone with a count of one. This chain joins TRBV2 and TRBJ2-7; D is possibly TRBD2 (6 bases). Trimming cost V 2 bases and J 6 bases, with 11 bases left between them. CDR3 length: 13 residues. Germline V lookup: CDR1 SNHLY, CDR2 FYNNEI. CDR3 bases: TGTGCCAGCAGTGAAAACGGAGGGCGCGAGCAGTACTTC. Its translation: CASSENGGREQYF.

This chain connects TRBV10-3 to TRBJ2-1; 16 nucleotides line up with TRBD2. V was clipped by 4 bases and J by 0 bases; unmatched bases: 6. The CDR3 spans 19 residues. CDR1 is ENHRY and CDR2 is SYGVKD in the germline V gene. CDR3 sequence: CAISGTGTSGGGSYNEQFF. The DNA for the CDR3 is TGTGCCATCAGTGGGACCGGGACTAGCGGGGGGGGCTCCTACAATGAGCAGTTCTTC.

This sequence joins TRBV7-2 and TRBJ2-3; 14 positions agree with TRBD2. The CDR3 sequence is 16 residues long. Germline lookup yields CDR1 SGHTA and CDR2 FQGNSA. The ends lost 5 bases at V and 9 bases at J; junction bases unmatched: 10. CDR3 DNA sequence: TGTGCCAGCAGCACGAGGACTAGCGGGGGGAGGGACACGCAGTATTTT. This encodes CASSTRTSGGRDTQYF.

V gene TRBV7-2 combines with J gene TRBJ2-4, with TRBD1 as a possible D gene (5 bases). CDR3 length: 13 amino acids. V lost 3 bases and J lost 8, with 11 bases in between. Germline V CDR1 and CDR2: SGHTA, FQGNSA. The CDR3 DNA follows: TGTGCCAGCAGCTTCGCAGGGATTGACATTCAGTACTTC. This codes for CASSFAGIDIQYF.

The J gene is TRBJ2-7, the V gene TRBV10-3; D is possibly TRBD2 (7 bases). V lost 3 bases to trimming and J lost 7 bases, with 16 bases between them. The CDR3 spans 14 residues. Germline V gene sequence: CDR1 ENHRY, CDR2 SYGVKD. This chain's CDR3 is CAISDVRGGWEQYF. CDR3 coding DNA: TGTGCCATCAGTGACGTGAGGGGGGGATGGGAGCAGTACTTC.

This clone was detected only a few times. The chain couples TRBV13 to TRBJ1-2; D is unclear. The CDR3 totals 14 residues. Trimming took 7 bases from V and 5 from J, leaving 17 bases between them. The germline gives CDR1 PRHDT, CDR2 FYEKMQ (reference sequence). In nucleotides, the CDR3 is TGTGCCAGCACCCTAGGTGTTACCCGGTATGGCTACACCTTC. This translates into CASTLGVTRYGYTF.

This clone was observed a handful of times. The V call is TRBV6-5, the J call TRBJ2-1; the D gene is possibly TRBD2 (6 bases). Trimming left V 8 bases short and J 0 bases short, with 14 bases between. The germline gives CDR1 MNHEY, CDR2 SVGAGI. The CDR3 is 15 amino acids. The CDR3 DNA sequence: TGTGCCAGCTCGTCCCGCGGGGCCTCCTACAATGAGCAGTTCTTC. Translating gives CASSSRGASYNEQFF.

The chain has TRBV6-6 and TRBJ1-3, with TRBD1 identical over 9 bases. Looked up from germline, CDR1 is MNHNY and CDR2 is SVGAGI (reference sequence). V was clipped by 6 bases and J by 4 bases; unmatched bases: 4. This CDR3 comprises 14 residues. CDR3 loop: CASSKQGAGNTIYF. CDR3 nucleotide sequence: TGTGCCAGCAGCAAACAGGGGGCAGGAAACACCATATATTTT.

V is TRBV25-1 and J is TRBJ1-1, with a weak D call TRBD1 (5 bases). CDR1 MGHDK and CDR2 SYGVNS come from the germline V gene. The CDR3 runs to 13 residues. Trimming removed 6 bases at V and 4 bases at J, with 12 bases between. The CDR3 spells CASRQGYGTEAFF. DNA of the CDR3: TGTGCCAGCAGGCAGGGATACGGCACTGAAGCTTTCTTT.

The CDR3 coding sequence is TGTGCCAGCAGCTTAGGCCCCTTAGGCGGGGTCTACGAGCAGTACTTC. This gives the protein CASSLGPLGGVYEQYF. The rearrangement joins TRBV7-2 to TRBJ2-7; D possibly corresponds to TRBD2 (6 bases). This CDR3 has 16 amino acids. The germline V and J ends were trimmed by 1 base and 3 bases, with 16 bases remaining between them. The germline V gene encodes CDR1 SGHTA and CDR2 FQGNSA.

The CDR3 sequence: CASSKPRDRGDNEQFF. In DNA form, the CDR3 reads TGCGCCAGCAGTAAACCCCGGGACAGGGGTGACAATGAGCAGTTCTTC. The chain uses TRBV10-1 and TRBJ2-1; the match to TRBD1 covers 10 bases. The V gene's germline CDR1 is WNHNN and CDR2 SYGVQD (reference sequence). V was pared by 5 bases and J by 5 bases, with 9 bases of the junction left unmatched. CDR3 length: 16 amino acids.